Listed here are 13 T cell receptor beta chains from one sample, sequenced in a study of T cell repertoires in cytomegalovirus infection. MiXCR, run by TCRdb on the reads, gives a single entry per CDR3 protein. The table includes about 130,000 distinct CDR3 sequences, about 10% detected once. The specimen was PBMCs. All receptors come from a human donor in good health (CMV status not recorded). Some clones in this sample may be carry-over from other donors' samples.

This clonotype showed up many times. The chain carries TRBV11-3 and TRBJ2-1; D may be TRBD2 (7 bases). The germline V and J ends were trimmed by 2 bases and 1 base, with 12 bases remaining between them. From germline, CDR1 is SGHNT and CDR2 YENEEA. CDR3 length: 16 residues. CDR3 amino acids: CASSLRGASSYNEQFF. CDR3 sequence (DNA): TGTGCCAGCAGCTTACGGGGGGCAAGTTCCTACAATGAGCAGTTCTTC.

This clonotype was detected many times. The chain joins TRBV7-2 to TRBJ1-2; tentative D call: TRBD1 (5 bases). The CDR3 spans 13 residues. V was pared by 4 bases and J by 5 bases, with 11 bases between. The germline CDR1 and CDR2 sequences are SGHTA and FQGNSA. CDR3 loop: CASSSGRQYGYTF. CDR3 nucleotide sequence: TGTGCCAGCAGCTCGGGACGGCAGTATGGCTACACCTTC. The variable domain in full, with the rest retrieved from reference TRBV7-2 and TRBJ1-2, is GAGVSQSPSNKVTEKGKDVELRCDPISGHTALYWYRQSLGQGLEFLIYFQGNSAPDKSGLPSDRFSAERTGGSVSTLTIQRTQQEDSAVYLCASSSGRQYGYTFGSGTRLTVV.

Ten or more counts support this clonotype. The chain has TRBV5-1 and TRBJ1-2; D is undetermined. Germline V gene sequence: CDR1 SGHRS, CDR2 YFSETQ. Trimming removed 1 base from V and 2 bases from J, with 6 bases in between. The CDR3 runs 13 residues. CDR3 in amino acids: CASSLPGNYGYTF. CDR3 bases: TGCGCCAGCAGCTTGCCCGGAAACTATGGCTACACCTTC.

In its sample, this clonotype was seen many times. V and J are TRBV7-9 and TRBJ1-6, with TRBD1 as a possible D gene (6 bases). The CDR3 is made up of 15 amino acids. Germline values: CDR1 SEHNR, CDR2 FQNEAQ (reference sequence). The ends were cut back, 4 bases at V and 7 bases at J, with 14 bases in the middle. The CDR3 loop is CASSSGTGINSPLHF. The CDR3 coding sequence is TGTGCCAGCAGCTCTGGAACAGGGATCAATTCACCCCTCCACTTT.

The J gene is TRBJ1-4, the V gene TRBV6-5; D gene unclear. Germline CDR1 reads MNHEY; CDR2 reads SVGAGI. The CDR3 loop spans 13 amino acids. Trimming stripped 11 bases from V and 5 bases from J, with 15 bases between. In DNA, the CDR3 is TGTGCCGCGCGTCGCAGTCCCAATGAAAAACTGTTTTTT. Translation gives CAARRSPNEKLFF.

The sample holds many counts of this clonotype. The chain couples TRBV4-2 to TRBJ1-3; 8 nucleotides align to TRBD1. The CDR3 is 17 amino acids. Germline loops: CDR1 LGHNA, CDR2 YNFKEQ. Losses at the gene ends were 1 base for V and 0 bases for J; bases not matched to a gene: 5. CDR3 amino acids: CASSQALGQDSGNTIYF. In nucleotides, the CDR3 is TGTGCCAGCAGCCAAGCCCTGGGACAGGACTCTGGAAACACCATATATTTT.

This clonotype has ten or more counts. V gene TRBV2 combines with J gene TRBJ1-1; D gene uncertain. Germline lookup yields CDR1 SNHLY and CDR2 FYNNEI. Trimming shortened V by 7 bases and J by 1 base, and 13 bases separated the two germline ends. The length of the CDR3 is 14 residues. CDR3 sequence (DNA): TGTGCCAGCATGTCGAAAAGGACGAACACTGAAGCTTTCTTT. It encodes CASMSKRTNTEAFF. Looking up the rest from reference TRBV2 and TRBJ1-1 gives the full variable domain: EPEVTQTPSHQVTQMGQEVILRCVPISNHLYFYWYRQILGQKVEFLVSFYNNEISEKSEIFDDQFSVERPDGSNFTLKIRSTKLEDSAMYFCASMSKRTNTEAFFGQGTRLTVV.

This clonotype has at least ten counts. This sequence joins TRBV4-2 and TRBJ1-4; D gene unclear. Germline CDR1 is LGHNA and CDR2 is YNFKEQ. The CDR3 sequence is 16 residues long. Trimming took 0 bases from V and 4 from J, leaving 12 bases between them. The DNA for the CDR3 is TGTGCCAGCAGCCAAGATTGGAACGCAGTTAATGAAAAACTGTTTTTT. Protein sequence: CASSQDWNAVNEKLFF.

This clonotype was detected only a few times. The V gene is TRBV29-1, the J gene TRBJ2-7; D gene uncertain. The CDR3 consists of 11 residues. V lost 6 bases, J lost 2 bases, and 8 bases lay in between. Looked up from germline, CDR1 is SQVTM and CDR2 is ANQGSEA. CDR3 DNA sequence: TGCAGCGTCCCTGGACCCTACGAGCAGTACTTC. It specifies CSVPGPYEQYF.

The table lists this clonotype with a few counts. The J gene is TRBJ1-5, the V gene TRBV24-1; the D is unclear. The germline V gene has CDR1 KGHDR and CDR2 SFDVKD. With 3 bases removed from V and 9 bases from J, the gap between germline ends came to 14 bases. The CDR3 consists of 14 residues. CDR3 sequence (DNA): TGTGCCACCAGTGATCCGGGAGACCAACGGCCCCAGCATTTT. This codes for CATSDPGDQRPQHF.

The V gene is TRBV6-6, the J gene TRBJ2-6; perhaps D is TRBD1 or TRBD2 (5 bases each). The CDR3 covers 16 residues. Between the trimmed V and J ends, which lost 8 bases and 1 base, there was a span of 15 bases. Germline V gives CDR1 MNHNY, CDR2 SVGAGI (reference sequence). This CDR3 reads CASGAGSFSGANVLTF. The CDR3 DNA reads TGTGCCAGCGGGGCGGGCAGCTTTTCTGGGGCCAACGTCCTGACTTTC.

This clonotype turned up a few times. The chain carries TRBV29-1 and TRBJ1-3; a possible D gene is TRBD1 (5 bases). Germline lookup yields CDR1 SQVTM and CDR2 ANQGSEA. This CDR3 is 14 amino acids long. Trimming stripped 6 bases from V and 8 bases from J, with 20 bases between. The CDR3 here is CSVGLLEGWYTIYF. The CDR3 DNA is TGCAGCGTGGGGCTCCTGGAGGGCTGGTACACCATATATTTT.

This clonotype showed up many times. CDR3 amino acids: CASSIVGEQFF. The CDR3, as DNA: TGTGCCAGTAGTATTGTCGGGGAGCAGTTCTTC. The V call is TRBV19, the J call TRBJ2-1; D unclear. Trimming pared 3 bases from V and 10 bases from J, leaving 7 bases between. The CDR3 has 11 residues. The germline gives CDR1 LNHDA, CDR2 SQIVND (reference sequence).